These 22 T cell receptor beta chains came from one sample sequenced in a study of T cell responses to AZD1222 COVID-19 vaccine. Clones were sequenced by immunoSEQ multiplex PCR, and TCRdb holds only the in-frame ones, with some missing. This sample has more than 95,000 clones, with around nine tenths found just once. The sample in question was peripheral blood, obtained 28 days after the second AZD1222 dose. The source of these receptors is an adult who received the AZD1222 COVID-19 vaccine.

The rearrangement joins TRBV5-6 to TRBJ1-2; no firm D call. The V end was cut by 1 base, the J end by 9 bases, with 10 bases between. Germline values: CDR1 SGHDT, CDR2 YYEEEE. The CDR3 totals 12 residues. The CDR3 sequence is CASSLTGASYTF. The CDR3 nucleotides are TGTGCCAGCAGCTTGACGGGTGCAAGCTACACCTTC.

The CDR3 coding sequence is TGTGCCAGCAGCTTATCGGGAGTTAGTGATACCGGGGAGCTGTTTTTT. Amino acid sequence: CASSLSGVSDTGELFF. The chain is built from TRBV7-2 and TRBJ2-2; maybe TRBD2 (6 bases). Germline V gives CDR1 SGHTA, CDR2 FQGNSA. V gave up 2 bases and J gave up 5 bases, with 15 bases separating them. There are 16 residues in the CDR3.

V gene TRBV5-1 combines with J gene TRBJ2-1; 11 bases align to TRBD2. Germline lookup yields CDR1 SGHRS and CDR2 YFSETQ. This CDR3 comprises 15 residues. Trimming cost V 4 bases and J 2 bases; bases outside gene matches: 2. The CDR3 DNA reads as TGCGCCAGCAGCACGGGACTAGCGGCCTACAATGAGCAGTTCTTC. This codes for CASSTGLAAYNEQFF.

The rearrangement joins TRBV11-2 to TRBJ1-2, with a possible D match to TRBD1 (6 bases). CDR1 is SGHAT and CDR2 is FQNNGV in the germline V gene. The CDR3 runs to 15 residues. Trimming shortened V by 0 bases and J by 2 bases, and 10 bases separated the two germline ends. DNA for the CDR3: TGTGCCAGCAGCTTAGACCCACAGGGCAACTATGGCTACACCTTC. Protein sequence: CASSLDPQGNYGYTF. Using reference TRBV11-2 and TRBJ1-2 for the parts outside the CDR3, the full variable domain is EAGVAQSPRYKIIEKRQSVAFWCNPISGHATLYWYQQILGQGPKLLIQFQNNGVVDDSQLPKDRFSAERLKGVDSTLKIQPAKLEDSAVYLCASSLDPQGNYGYTFGSGTRLTVV.

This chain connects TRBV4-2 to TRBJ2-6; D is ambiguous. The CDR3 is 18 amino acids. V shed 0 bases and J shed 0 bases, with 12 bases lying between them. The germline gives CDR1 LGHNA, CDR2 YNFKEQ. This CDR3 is CASSQEDGTYSGANVLTF. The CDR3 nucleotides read TGTGCCAGCAGCCAAGAGGACGGAACATACTCTGGGGCCAACGTCCTGACTTTC.

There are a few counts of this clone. The CDR3 DNA reads TGTGCCAGCAGCTTGCCAAGCGGGAGGGCGAACACCGGGGAGCTGTTTTTT. It yields the protein CASSLPSGRANTGELFF. The rearrangement links TRBV5-4 to TRBJ2-2, with TRBD2 identical over 10 bases. CDR3 length: 17 amino acids. Germline assignment: CDR1 SGHNT and CDR2 YYREEE (reference sequence). V trimming: 1 base; J trimming: 0 bases; junction bases outside the gene matches: 3.

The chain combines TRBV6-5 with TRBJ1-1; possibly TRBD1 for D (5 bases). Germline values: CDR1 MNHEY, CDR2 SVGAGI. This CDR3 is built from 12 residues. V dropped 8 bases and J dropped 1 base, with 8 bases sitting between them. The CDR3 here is CASGAGNTEAFF. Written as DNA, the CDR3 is TGTGCCAGCGGGGCAGGGAACACTGAAGCTTTCTTT.

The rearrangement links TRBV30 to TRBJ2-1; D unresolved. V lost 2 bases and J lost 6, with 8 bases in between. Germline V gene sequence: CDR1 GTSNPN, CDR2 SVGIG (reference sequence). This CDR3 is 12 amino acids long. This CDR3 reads CAWSTYVNEQFF. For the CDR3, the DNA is TGTGCCTGGAGTACTTATGTCAATGAGCAGTTCTTC.

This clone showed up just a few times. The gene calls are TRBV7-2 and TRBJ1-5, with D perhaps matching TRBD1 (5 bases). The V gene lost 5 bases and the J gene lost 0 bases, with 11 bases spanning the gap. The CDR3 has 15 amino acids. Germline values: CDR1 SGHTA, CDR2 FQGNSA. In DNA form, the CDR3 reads TGTGCCAGCAGCACAGGACACAATAGCAATCAGCCCCAGCATTTT. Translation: CASSTGHNSNQPQHF. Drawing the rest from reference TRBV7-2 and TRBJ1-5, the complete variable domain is GAGVSQSPSNKVTEKGKDVELRCDPISGHTALYWYRQSLGQGLEFLIYFQGNSAPDKSGLPSDRFSAERTGGSVSTLTIQRTQQEDSAVYLCASSTGHNSNQPQHFGDGTRLSIL.

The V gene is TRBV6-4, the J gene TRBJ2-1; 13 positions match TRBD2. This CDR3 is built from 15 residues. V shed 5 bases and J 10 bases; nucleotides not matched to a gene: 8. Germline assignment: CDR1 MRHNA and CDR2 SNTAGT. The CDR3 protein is CASSKGLAGTEEQFF. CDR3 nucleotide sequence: TGTGCCAGCAGTAAGGGACTAGCGGGGACGGAAGAGCAGTTCTTC.

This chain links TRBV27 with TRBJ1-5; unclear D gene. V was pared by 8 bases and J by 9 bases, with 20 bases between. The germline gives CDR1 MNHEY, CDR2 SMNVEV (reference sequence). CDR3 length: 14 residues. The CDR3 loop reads CASRPTGKLLPQHF. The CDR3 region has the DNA TGTGCCAGCCGGCCGACTGGTAAATTGTTGCCCCAGCATTTT.

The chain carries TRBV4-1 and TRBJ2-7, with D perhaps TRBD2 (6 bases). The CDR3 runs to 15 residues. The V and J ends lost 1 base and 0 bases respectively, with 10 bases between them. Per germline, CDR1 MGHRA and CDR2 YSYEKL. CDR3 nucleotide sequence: TGCGCCAGCAGCCAAGTGGGGAGGAGCTCCTACGAGCAGTACTTC. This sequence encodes CASSQVGRSSYEQYF.

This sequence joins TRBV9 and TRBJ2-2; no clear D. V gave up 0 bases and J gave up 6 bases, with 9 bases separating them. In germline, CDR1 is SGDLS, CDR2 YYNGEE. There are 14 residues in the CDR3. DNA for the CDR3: TGTGCCAGCAGCGTAGGCCCGGAGTCCGGGGAGCTGTTTTTT. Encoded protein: CASSVGPESGELFF.

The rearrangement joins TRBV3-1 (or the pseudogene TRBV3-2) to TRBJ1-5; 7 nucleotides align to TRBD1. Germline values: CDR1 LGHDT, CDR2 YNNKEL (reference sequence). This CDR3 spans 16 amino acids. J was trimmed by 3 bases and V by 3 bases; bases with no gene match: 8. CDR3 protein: CASSHATGNYNQPQHF. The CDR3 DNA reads TGTGCCAGCAGCCATGCGACAGGGAATTACAATCAGCCCCAGCATTTT.

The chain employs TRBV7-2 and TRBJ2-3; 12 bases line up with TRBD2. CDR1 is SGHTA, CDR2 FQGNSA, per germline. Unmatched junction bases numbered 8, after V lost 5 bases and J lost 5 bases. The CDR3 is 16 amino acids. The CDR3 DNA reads TGTGCCAGCAGCCTAGGACTAGCGGGACCTGTAGATACGCAGTATTTT. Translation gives CASSLGLAGPVDTQYF.

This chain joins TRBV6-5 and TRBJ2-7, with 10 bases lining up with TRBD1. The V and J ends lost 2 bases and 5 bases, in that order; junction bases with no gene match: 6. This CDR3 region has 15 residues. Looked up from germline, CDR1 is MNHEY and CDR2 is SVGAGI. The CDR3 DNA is TGTGCCAGCAGTTACGGGACAGGGGATGTCGACGAGCAGTACTTC. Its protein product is CASSYGTGDVDEQYF.

The CDR3 region has the DNA TGTGCTAGTGGTTTAGGTAGCGAGCCCCAGCATTTT. Translated, it gives CASGLGSEPQHF. This chain connects TRBV12-5 to TRBJ1-5; D is uncertain. The CDR3 is 12 residues long. Germline lookup yields CDR1 LGHNT and CDR2 FRNRAP. The germline V and J ends were trimmed by 3 bases and 8 bases, with 8 bases remaining between them.

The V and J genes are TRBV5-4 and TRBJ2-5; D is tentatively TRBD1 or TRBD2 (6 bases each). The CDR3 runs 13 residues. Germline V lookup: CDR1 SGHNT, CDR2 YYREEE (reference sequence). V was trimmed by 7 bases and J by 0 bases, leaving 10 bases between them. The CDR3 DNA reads TGTGCCAGCTCCGGGGGCTACCAAGAGACCCAGTACTTC. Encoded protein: CASSGGYQETQYF.

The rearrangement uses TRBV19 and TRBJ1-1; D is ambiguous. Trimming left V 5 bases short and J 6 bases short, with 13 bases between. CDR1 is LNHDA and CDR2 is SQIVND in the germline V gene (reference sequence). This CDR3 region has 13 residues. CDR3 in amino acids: CASSPEILPEAFF. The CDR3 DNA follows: TGTGCCAGTAGTCCTGAGATTCTTCCTGAAGCTTTCTTT. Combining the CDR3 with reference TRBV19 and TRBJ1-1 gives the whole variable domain DGGITQSPKYLFRKEGQNVTLSCEQNLNHDAMYWYRQDPGQGLRLIYYSQIVNDFQKGDIAEGYSVSREKKESFPLTVTSAQKNPTAFYLCASSPEILPEAFFGQGTRLTVV.

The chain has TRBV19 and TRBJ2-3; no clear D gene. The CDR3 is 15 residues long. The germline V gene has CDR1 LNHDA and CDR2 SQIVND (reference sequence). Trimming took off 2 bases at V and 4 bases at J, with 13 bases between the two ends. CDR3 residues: CASSIKALPPDTQYF. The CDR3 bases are TGTGCCAGTAGTATAAAGGCGTTACCCCCAGATACGCAGTATTTT.

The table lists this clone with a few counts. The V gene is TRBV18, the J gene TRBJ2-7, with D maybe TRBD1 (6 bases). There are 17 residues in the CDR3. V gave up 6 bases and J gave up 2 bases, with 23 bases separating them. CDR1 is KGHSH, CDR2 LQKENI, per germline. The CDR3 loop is CASSIQGTHIKPYEQYF. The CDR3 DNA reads TGTGCCAGCTCTATACAGGGTACCCATATAAAACCCTACGAGCAGTACTTC.

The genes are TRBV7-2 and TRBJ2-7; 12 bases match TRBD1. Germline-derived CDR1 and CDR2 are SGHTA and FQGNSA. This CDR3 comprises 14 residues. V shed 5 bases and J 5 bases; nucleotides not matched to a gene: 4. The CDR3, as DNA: TGTGCCAGCAGCAGGGGACAGGGGGCCAACGAGCAGTACTTC. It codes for CASSRGQGANEQYF. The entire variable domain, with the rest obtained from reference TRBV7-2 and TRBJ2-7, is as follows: GAGVSQSPSNKVTEKGKDVELRCDPISGHTALYWYRQSLGQGLEFLIYFQGNSAPDKSGLPSDRFSAERTGGSVSTLTIQRTQQEDSAVYLCASSRGQGANEQYFGPGTRLTVT.